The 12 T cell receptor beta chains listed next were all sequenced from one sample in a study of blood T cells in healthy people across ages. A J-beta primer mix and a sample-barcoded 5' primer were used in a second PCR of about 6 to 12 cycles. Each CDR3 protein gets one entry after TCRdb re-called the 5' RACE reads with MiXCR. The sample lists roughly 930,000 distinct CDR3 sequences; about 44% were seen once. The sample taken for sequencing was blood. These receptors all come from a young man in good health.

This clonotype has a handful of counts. For the CDR3, the DNA is TGTGCCAGCAGTGAAAACAGGCAGTTAACGGGCGCTGAAGCTTTCTTT. Its translation is CASSENRQLTGAEAFF. The chain has TRBV25-1 and TRBJ1-1; a weak D match, TRBD1 (5 bases). CDR1 is MGHDK and CDR2 is SYGVNS in the germline V gene. Trimming removed 2 bases at V and 6 bases at J, with 19 bases between. This CDR3 is 16 amino acids long. The complete variable domain, with remaining parts taken from reference TRBV25-1 and TRBJ1-1, reads EADIYQTPRYLVIGTGKKITLECSQTMGHDKMYWYQQDPGMELHLIHYSYGVNSTEKGDLSSESTVSRIRTEHFPLTLESARPSHTSQYLCASSENRQLTGAEAFFGQGTRLTVV.

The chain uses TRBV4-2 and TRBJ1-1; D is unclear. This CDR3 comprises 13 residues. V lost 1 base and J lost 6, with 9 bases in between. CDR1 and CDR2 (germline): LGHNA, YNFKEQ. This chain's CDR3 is CASSQVIAPEAFF. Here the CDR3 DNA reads TGTGCCAGCAGCCAAGTTATCGCACCTGAAGCTTTCTTT.

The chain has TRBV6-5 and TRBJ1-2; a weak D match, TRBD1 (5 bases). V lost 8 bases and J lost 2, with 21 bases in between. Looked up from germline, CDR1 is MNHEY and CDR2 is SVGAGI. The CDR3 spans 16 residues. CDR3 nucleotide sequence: TGTGCCAGCGGGCGGGGGGGTGGACTCGCAAACTATGGCTACACCTTC. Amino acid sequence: CASGRGGGLANYGYTF.

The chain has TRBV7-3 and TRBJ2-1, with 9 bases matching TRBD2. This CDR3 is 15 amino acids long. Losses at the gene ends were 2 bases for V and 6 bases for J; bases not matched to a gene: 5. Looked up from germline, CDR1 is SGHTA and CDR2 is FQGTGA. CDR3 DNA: TGTGCCAGCAGCTTACCGGGACTAGCCCCCAATGAGCAGTTCTTC. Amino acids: CASSLPGLAPNEQFF. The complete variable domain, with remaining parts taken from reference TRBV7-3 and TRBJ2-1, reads GAGVSQTPSNKVTEKGKYVELRCDPISGHTALYWYRQSLGQGPEFLIYFQGTGAADDSGLPNDRFFAVRPEGSVSTLKIQRTERGDSAVYLCASSLPGLAPNEQFFGPGTRLTVL.

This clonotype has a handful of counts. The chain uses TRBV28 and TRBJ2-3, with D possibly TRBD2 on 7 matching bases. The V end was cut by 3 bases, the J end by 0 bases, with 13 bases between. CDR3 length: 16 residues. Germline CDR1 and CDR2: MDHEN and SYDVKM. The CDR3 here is CASSLGGTISTDTQYF. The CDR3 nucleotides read TGTGCCAGCAGTTTGGGGGGGACAATTAGCACAGATACGCAGTATTTT.

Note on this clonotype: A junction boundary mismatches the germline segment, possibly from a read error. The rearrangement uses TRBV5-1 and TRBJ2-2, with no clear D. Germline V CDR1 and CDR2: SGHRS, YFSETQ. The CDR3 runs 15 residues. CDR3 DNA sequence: TGCGCCAGCAGCTTGAGGAGCTCTTACACCAGGGAGCTGTTTTTT. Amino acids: CASSLRSSYTRELFF.

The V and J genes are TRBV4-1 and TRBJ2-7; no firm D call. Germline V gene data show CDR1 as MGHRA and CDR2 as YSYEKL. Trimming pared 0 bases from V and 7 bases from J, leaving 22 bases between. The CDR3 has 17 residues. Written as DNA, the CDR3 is TGCGCCAGCAGCCAAGACGTCTTGGGGTGGTCCTACAATGAGCAGTACTTC. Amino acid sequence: CASSQDVLGWSYNEQYF.

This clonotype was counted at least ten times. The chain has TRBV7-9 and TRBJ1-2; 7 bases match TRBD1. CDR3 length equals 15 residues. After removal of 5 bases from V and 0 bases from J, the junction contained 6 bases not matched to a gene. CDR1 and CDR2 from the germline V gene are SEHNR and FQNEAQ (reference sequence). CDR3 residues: CASSLEGAPNYGYTF. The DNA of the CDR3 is TGTGCCAGCAGCCTAGAGGGGGCACCTAACTATGGCTACACCTTC.

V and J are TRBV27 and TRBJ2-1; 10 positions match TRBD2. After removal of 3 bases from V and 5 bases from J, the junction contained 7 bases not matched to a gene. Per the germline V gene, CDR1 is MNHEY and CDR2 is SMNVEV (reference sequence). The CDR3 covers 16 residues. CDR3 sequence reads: CASSFGGLAGDNEQFF. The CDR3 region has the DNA TGTGCCAGCAGTTTCGGGGGGCTAGCGGGGGACAATGAGCAGTTCTTC.

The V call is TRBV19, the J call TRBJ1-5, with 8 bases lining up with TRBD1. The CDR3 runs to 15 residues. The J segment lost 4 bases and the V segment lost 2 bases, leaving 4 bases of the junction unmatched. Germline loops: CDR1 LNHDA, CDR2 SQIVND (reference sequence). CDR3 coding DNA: TGTGCCAGTAGTATACTACAGGGGGTTAATCAGCCCCAGCATTTT. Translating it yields CASSILQGVNQPQHF.

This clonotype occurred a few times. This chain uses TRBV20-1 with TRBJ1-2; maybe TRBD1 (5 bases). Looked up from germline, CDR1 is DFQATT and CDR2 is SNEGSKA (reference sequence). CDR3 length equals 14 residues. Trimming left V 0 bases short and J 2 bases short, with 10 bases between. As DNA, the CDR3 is TGCAGTGCTAGAGATCTGGGGCTAAACTATGGCTACACCTTC. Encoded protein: CSARDLGLNYGYTF.

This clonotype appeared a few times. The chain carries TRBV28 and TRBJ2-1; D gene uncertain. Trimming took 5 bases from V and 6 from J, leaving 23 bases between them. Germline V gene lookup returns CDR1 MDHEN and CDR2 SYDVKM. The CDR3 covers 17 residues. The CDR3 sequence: CASSARIEYIGPNEQFF. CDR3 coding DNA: TGTGCCAGCAGTGCCCGTATAGAGTACATAGGACCCAATGAGCAGTTCTTC.